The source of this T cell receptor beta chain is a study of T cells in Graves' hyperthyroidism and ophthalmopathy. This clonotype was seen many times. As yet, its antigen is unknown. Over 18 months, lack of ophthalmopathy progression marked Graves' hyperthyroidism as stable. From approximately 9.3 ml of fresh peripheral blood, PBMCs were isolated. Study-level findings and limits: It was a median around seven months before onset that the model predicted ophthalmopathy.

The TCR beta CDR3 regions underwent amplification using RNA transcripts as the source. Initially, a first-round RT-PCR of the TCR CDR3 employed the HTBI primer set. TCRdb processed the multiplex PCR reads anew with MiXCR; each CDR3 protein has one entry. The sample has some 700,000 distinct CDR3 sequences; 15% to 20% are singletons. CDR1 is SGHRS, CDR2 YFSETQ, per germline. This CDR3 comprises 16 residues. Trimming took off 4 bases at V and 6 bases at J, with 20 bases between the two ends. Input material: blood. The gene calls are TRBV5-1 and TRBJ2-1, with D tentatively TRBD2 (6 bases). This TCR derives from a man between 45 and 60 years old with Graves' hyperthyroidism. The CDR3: CASSPVSGLYVNEQFF. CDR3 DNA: TGCGCCAGCAGCCCAGTATCCGGACTATACGTCAATGAGCAGTTCTTC.